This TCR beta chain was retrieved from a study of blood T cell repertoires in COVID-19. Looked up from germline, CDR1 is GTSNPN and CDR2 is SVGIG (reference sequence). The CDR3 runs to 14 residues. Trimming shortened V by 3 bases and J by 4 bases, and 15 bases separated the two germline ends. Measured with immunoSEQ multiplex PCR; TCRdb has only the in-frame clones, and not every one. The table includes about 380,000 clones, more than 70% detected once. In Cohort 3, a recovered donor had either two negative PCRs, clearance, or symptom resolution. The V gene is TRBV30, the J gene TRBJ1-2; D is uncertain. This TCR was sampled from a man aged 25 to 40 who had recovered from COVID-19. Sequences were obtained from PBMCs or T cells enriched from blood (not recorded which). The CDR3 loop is CAWSPTGGSYGYTF. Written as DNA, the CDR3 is TGTGCCTGGAGCCCAACGGGTGGCAGCTATGGCTACACCTTC.